This T cell receptor (beta chain) was documented in a study of identical twins. Using its own MiXCR run on the 5' RACE reads, TCRdb lists one record per CDR3 protein. The sample includes a few hundred thousand distinct CDR3 sequences, roughly a tenth seen only once; the top ten take 9% to 10%. The table lists this clonotype with many counts. This receptor was identified in a man in his fifties in good health. Sequencing was done on a sample of memory T cells sorted from blood.

CDR3 in DNA: TGTGCCAGCAGCCAAGACGGGACTGGGAACACAGATACGCAGTATTTT. It codes for CASSQDGTGNTDTQYF. The rearrangement uses TRBV14 and TRBJ2-3; D possibly corresponds to TRBD2 (6 bases). Germline V gene lookup returns CDR1 SGHDN and CDR2 FVKESK. The CDR3 is made up of 16 amino acids. The ends were cut back, 0 bases at V and 2 bases at J, with 12 bases in the middle.